This T cell receptor beta chain was observed in a study of sequential checkpoint blockade in melanoma. As for the study in general: First-line arms were nivolumab then ipilimumab, or the reverse, randomized 1:1.

Trimming removed 4 bases from V and 1 base from J; junction bases left unmatched: 4. Germline CDR1 and CDR2: GTSNPN and SVGIG (reference sequence). The length of the CDR3 is 16 residues. Treatment in this sample: randomized to nivolumab then ipilimumab (arm A) or the reverse (arm B). Sorted cells were live CD3+CD8+, lacking CD19 and CD56, from PBMCs. Repertoires were generated with immunoSEQ multiplex PCR, while TCRdb's copy carries only in-frame clones and drops some. The table records about 28,000 clones, approximately 88% of them present only once. This receptor was taken from a human donor with melanoma. The chain couples TRBV30 to TRBJ2-6; TRBD1 aligns across 10 bases. This sample comprised CD8+ T cells sorted from blood (inferred from file names), obtained from a patient given nivolumab and ipilimumab in sequence. CDR3: CAWMGTGASGANVLTF. The CDR3 DNA reads as TGTGCCTGGATGGGGACAGGGGCGTCTGGGGCCAACGTCCTGACTTTC.